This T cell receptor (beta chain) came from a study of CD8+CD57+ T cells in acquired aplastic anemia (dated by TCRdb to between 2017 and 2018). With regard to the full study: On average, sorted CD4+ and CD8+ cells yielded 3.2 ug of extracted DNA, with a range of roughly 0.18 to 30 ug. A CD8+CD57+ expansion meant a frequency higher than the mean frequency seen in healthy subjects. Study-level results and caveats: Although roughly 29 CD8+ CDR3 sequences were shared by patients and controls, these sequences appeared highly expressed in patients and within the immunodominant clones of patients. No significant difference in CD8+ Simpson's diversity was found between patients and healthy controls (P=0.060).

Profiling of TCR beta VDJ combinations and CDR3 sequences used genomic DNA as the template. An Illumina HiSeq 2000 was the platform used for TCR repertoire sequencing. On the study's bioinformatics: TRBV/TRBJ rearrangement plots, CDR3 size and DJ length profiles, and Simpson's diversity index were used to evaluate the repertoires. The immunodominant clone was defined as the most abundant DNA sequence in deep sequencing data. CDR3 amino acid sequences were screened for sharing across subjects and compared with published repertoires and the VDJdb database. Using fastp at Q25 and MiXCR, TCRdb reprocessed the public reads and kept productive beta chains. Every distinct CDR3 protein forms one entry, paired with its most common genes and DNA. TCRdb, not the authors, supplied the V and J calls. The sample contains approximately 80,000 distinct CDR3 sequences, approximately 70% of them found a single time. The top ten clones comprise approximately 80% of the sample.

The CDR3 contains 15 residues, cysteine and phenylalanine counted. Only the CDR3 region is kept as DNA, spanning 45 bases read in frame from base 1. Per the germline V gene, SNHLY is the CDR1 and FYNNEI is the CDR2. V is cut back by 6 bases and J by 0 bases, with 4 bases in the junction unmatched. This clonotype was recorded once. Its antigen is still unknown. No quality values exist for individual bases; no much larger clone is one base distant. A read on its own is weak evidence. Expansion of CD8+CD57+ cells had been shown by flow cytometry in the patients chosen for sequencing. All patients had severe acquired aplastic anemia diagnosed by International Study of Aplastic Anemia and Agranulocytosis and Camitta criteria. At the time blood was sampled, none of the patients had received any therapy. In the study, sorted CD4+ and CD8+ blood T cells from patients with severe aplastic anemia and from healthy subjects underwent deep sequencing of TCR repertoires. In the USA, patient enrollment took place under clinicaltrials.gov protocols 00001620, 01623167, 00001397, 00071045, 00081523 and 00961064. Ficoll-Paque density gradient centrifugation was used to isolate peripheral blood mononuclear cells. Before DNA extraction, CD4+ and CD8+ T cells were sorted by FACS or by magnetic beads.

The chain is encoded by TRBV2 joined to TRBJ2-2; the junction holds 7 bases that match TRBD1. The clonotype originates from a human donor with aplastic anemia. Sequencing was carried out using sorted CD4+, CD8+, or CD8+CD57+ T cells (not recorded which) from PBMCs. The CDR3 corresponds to CASSRQGPNTGELFF. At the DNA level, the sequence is TGTGCCAGCAGCCGACAGGGACCGAACACCGGGGAGCTGTTTTTT.